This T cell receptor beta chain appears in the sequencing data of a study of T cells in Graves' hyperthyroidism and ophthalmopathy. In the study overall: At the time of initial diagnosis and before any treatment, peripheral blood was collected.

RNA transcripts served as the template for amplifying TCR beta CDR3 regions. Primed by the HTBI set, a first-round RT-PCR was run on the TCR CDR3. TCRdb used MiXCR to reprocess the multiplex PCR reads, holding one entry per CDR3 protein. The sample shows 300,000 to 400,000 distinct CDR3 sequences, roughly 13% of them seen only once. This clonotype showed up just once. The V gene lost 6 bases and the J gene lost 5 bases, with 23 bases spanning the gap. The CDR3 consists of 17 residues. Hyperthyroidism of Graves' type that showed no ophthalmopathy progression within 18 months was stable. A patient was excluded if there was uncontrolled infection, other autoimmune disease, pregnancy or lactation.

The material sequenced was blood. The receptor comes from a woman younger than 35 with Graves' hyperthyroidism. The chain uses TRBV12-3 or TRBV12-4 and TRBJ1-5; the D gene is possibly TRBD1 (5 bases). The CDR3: CASSRGGGQGSHQPQHF. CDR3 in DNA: TGTGCCAGCAGCCGGGGGGGGGGTCAGGGTAGTCATCAGCCCCAGCATTTT.